This T cell receptor (beta chain) is from a study of T cell repertoires in aging, cancer and after chemotherapy. Study-level results: In each cancer cohort, median generation probability increased across chemotherapy, suggesting thymic output rebounded. Compared with age-matched healthy donors, untreated hematological or solid cancer patients showed higher blood TCR clonality.

Rearranged V-D-J TRB sequences were amplified with a mixed TRB-A/B primer pool. MiXCR, applied by TCRdb to the multiplex PCR reads, yields one record per CDR3 protein. The sample has about 2,500 distinct CDR3 sequences, 30% to 35% seen once. TCR beta rearrangements were amplified from peripheral blood genomic DNA. By proportion, this clonotype is medium-sized. Its antigen is as yet unknown. CDR1 and CDR2 from the germline V gene are MNHEY and SVGAGI. The CDR3 consists of 14 residues. V was cut by 1 base and J by 5 bases, with 9 bases left in between. The sequence was obtained from a human donor with a solid tumor. The sample taken for sequencing was blood. The chain couples TRBV6-5 to TRBJ2-1; D ambiguous. The CDR3 nucleotides read TGTGCCAGCAGTTACTTATATCCGAACAATGAGCAGTTCTTC. This codes for CASSYLYPNNEQFF.